This T cell receptor beta chain stems from a study of blood T cell repertoires in COVID-19. Background on the study: Material from acute and convalescent COVID-19 was sourced from the United States, Italy and Spain. PBMCs, B-cell-depleted T cells, or T cells were the source of the cDNA or gDNA that made up the material.

Per the study methods: Reference gene primer amplification in the assay estimated nucleated cell counts. Profiled with immunoSEQ multiplex PCR; TCRdb holds only in-frame clones, not every one. From that table come the V and J calls and clone size; the DNA was used to work out D and trimming. Among 150,000 to 170,000 clones listed, about four fifths were seen once. Germline CDR1 and CDR2: SGHKS and YYEKEE (reference sequence). The CDR3 loop spans 14 amino acids. The V end lost 5 bases, the J end lost 0 bases, and 11 bases lay between the germline ends. The sample comprised peripheral blood. This TCR was recovered from a woman aged 60-70 years with acute or convalescent COVID-19. The gene calls are TRBV5-5 and TRBJ1-2, with a tentative D call TRBD1 (5 bases). In DNA, the CDR3 is TGTGCCAGCAGTCTGACAGTAGCTAACTATGGCTACACCTTC. Its protein product is CASSLTVANYGYTF.